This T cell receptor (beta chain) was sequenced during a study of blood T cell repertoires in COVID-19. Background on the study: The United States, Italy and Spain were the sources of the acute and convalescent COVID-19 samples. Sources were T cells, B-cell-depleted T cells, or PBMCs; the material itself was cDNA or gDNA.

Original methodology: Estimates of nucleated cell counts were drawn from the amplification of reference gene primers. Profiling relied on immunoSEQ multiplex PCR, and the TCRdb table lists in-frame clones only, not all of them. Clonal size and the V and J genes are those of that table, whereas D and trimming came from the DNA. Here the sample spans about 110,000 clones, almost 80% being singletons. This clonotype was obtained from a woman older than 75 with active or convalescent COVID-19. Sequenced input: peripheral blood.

CDR3 sequence reads: CASSLAGSGLNYNEQFF. The DNA of the CDR3 is TGTGCCAGCAGCTTAGCGGGTAGCGGGTTAAACTACAATGAGCAGTTCTTC. V gene TRBV7-2 combines with J gene TRBJ2-1; TRBD2 aligns across 7 bases. CDR3 length equals 17 residues. The germline CDR1 and CDR2 sequences are SGHTA and FQGNSA. The V segment lost 0 bases and the J segment 3 bases; nucleotides outside the gene matches: 8.